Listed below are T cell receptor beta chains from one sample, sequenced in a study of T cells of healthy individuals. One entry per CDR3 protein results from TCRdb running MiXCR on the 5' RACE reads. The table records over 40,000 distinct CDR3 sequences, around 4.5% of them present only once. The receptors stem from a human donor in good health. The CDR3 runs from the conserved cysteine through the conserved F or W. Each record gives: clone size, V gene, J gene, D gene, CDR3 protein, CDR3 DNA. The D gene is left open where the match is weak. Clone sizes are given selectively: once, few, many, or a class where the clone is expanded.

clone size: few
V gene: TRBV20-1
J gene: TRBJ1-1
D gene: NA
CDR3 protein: CSGTPVNTEAFF
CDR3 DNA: TGCAGTGGTACGCCTGTGAACACTGAAGCTTTCTTT

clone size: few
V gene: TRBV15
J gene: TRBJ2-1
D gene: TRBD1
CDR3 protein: CATSKPQGRDEQFF
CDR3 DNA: TGTGCCACCAGCAAACCACAGGGGCGGGATGAGCAGTTCTTC

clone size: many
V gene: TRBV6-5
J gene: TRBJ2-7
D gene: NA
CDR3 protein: CASMEGYEQYF
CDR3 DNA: TGTGCCAGCATGGAGGGGTACGAGCAGTACTTC

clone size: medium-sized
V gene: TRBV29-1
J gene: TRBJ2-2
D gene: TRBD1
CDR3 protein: CSASDRRAGELFF
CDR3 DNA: TGCAGCGCTTCGGACAGGCGGGCCGGGGAGCTGTTTTTT

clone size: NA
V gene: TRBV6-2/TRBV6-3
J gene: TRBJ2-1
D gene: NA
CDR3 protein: CASSYSPLAGGQYAEQFF
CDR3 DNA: TGTGCCAGCAGTTACTCCCCGCTAGCCGGAGGGCAGTACGCTGAGCAGTTCTTC

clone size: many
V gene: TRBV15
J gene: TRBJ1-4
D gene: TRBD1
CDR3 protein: CATSHETGGNEKLFF
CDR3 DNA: TGTGCCACCAGCCATGAGACAGGGGGCAATGAAAAACTGTTTTTT

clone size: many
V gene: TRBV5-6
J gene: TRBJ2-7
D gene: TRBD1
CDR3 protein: CASSFGQGLDEQYF
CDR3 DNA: TGTGCCAGCAGCTTTGGACAGGGCTTGGACGAGCAGTACTTC

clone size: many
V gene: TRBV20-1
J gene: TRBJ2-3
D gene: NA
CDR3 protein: CSATEGVSGPDMQYF
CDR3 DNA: TGCAGTGCTACGGAGGGCGTTAGCGGACCCGATATGCAGTATTTT

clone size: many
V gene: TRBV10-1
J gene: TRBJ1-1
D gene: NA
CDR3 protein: CASSAGKGTEAFF
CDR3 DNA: TGCGCCAGCAGTGCAGGGAAGGGCACTGAAGCTTTCTTT

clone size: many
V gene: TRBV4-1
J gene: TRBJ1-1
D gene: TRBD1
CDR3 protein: CASSQGQILMNTEAFF
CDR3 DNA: TGCGCCAGCAGCCAGGGACAGATTCTCATGAACACTGAAGCTTTCTTT

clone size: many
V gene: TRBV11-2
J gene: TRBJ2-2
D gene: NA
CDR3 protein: CASSLVARNTGELFF
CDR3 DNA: TGTGCCAGCAGCTTAGTAGCCAGAAACACCGGGGAGCTGTTTTTT

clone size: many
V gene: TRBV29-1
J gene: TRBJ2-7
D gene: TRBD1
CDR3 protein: CSVGQGAYEQYF
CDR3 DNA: TGCAGCGTCGGACAGGGGGCCTACGAGCAGTACTTC

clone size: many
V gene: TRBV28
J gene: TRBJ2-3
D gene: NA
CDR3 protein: CASSSGDVSTDTQYF
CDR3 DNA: TGTGCCAGCAGTTCTGGGGACGTTAGCACAGATACGCAGTATTTT

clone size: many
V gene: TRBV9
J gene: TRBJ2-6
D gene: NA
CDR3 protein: CASSGGWTGANVLTF
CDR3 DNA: TGTGCCAGCAGCGGCGGCTGGACTGGGGCCAACGTCCTGACTTTC

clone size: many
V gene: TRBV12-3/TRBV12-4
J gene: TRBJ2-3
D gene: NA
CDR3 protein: CASSPQLGPDTQYF
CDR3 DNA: TGTGCCAGCAGTCCCCAGCTTGGCCCAGATACGCAGTATTTT

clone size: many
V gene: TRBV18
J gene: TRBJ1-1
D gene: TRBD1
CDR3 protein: CASSPGQRHTEAFF
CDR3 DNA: TGTGCCAGCTCGCCGGGACAGCGACACACTGAAGCTTTCTTT

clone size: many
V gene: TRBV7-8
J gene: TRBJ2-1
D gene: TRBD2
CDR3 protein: CASSFPRLADNEQFF
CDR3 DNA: TGTGCCAGCAGCTTCCCCCGACTAGCGGACAATGAGCAGTTCTTC

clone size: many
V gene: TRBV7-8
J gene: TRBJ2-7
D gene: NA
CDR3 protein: CASSIRDKNYEQYF
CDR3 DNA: TGTGCCAGCAGCATCCGGGACAAAAACTACGAGCAGTACTTC

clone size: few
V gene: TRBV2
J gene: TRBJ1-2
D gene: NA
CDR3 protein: CASSEGPLDYGYTF
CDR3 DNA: TGTGCCAGCAGTGAAGGGCCGTTGGACTATGGCTACACCTTC

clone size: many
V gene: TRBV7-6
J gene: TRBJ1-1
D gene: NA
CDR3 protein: CASSPSLGVNTEAFF
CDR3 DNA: TGTGCCAGCAGCCCTTCTTTGGGGGTGAACACTGAAGCTTTCTTT

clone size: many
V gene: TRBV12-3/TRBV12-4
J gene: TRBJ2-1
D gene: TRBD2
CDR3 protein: CASSSWTSGAYNEQFF
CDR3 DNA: TGTGCCAGCAGTTCCTGGACTAGCGGGGCCTACAATGAGCAGTTCTTC

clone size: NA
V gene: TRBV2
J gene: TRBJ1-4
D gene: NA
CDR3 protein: CASSPDQEGEKLFF
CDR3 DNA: TGTGCCAGCAGTCCAGACCAGGAGGGTGAAAAACTGTTTTTT

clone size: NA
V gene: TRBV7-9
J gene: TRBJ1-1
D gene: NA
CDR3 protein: CASSPRREVTEAFF
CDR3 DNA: TGTGCCAGCAGCCCACGGAGGGAAGTGACTGAAGCTTTCTTT

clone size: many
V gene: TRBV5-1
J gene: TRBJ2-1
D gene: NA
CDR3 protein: CASSLDSRVYNEQFF
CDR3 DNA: TGCGCCAGCAGCTTGGATTCGCGGGTTTACAATGAGCAGTTCTTC

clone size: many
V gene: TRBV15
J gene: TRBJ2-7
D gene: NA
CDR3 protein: CATSRDKSIGDEQYF
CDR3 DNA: TGTGCCACCAGCAGGGACAAATCCATCGGGGACGAGCAGTACTTC

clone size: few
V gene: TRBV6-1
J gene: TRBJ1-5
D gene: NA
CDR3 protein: CASSDWGYSNQPQHF
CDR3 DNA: TGTGCCAGCAGTGATTGGGGGTATAGCAATCAGCCCCAGCATTTT

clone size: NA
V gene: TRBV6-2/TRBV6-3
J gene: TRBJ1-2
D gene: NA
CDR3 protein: CASSYGTTSGYTF
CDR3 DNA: TGTGCCAGCAGTTACGGGACCACGAGCGGCTACACCTTC

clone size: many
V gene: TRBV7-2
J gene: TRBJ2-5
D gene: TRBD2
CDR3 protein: CASSLALLAGPEETQYF
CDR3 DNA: TGTGCCAGCAGCTTAGCGTTGTTAGCGGGACCCGAAGAGACCCAGTACTTC

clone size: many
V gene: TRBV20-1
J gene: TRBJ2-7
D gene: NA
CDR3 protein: CSARDIHGYEQYF
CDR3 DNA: TGCAGTGCTAGAGACATCCACGGGTACGAGCAGTACTTC

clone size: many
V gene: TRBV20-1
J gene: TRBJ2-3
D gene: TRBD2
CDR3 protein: CSAFPLVAGEVDTQYF
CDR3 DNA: TGCAGTGCCTTCCCACTCGTGGCGGGAGAGGTAGATACGCAGTATTTT

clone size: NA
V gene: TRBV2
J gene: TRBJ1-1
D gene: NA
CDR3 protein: CASSELPEGEAFF
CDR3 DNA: TGTGCCAGCAGTGAATTGCCGGAGGGAGAAGCTTTCTTT

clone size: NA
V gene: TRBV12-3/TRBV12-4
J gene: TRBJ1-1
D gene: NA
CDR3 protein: CASSLERMNTEAFF
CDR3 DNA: TGTGCCAGCAGCCTAGAGAGGATGAACACTGAAGCTTTCTTT

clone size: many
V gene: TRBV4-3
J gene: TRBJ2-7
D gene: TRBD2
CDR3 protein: CASSRTSGYEQYF
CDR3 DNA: TGCGCCAGCAGCCGGACTAGCGGCTACGAGCAGTACTTC

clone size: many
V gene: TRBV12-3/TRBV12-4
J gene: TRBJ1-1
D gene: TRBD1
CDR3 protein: CASSEGGDSLNTEAFF
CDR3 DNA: TGTGCCAGCAGTGAGGGGGGGGACAGCTTGAACACTGAAGCTTTCTTT

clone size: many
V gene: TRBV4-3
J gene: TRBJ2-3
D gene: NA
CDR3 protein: CASSQAPFSTDTQYF
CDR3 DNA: TGCGCCAGCAGCCAGGCCCCCTTCAGCACAGATACGCAGTATTTT

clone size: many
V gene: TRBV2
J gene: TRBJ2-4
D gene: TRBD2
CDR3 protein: CASTVGTSGGPRTIQYF
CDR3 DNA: TGTGCCAGCACCGTGGGAACTAGCGGGGGTCCCCGAACCATTCAGTACTTC

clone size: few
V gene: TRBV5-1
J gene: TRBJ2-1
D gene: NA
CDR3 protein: CASSLAVSSYNEQFF
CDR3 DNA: TGCGCCAGCAGCTTGGCAGTGAGCTCCTACAATGAGCAGTTCTTC

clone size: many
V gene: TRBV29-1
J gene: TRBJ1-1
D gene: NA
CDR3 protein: CSAGRMNTEAFF
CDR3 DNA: TGCAGCGCTGGCAGAATGAACACTGAAGCTTTCTTT

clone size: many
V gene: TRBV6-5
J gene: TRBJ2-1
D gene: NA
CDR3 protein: CASSQPGLPRDEQFF
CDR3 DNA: TGTGCCAGCAGCCAACCGGGACTGCCGAGGGATGAGCAGTTCTTC

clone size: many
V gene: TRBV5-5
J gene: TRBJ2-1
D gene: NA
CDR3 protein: CASAAGSSYNEQFF
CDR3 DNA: TGTGCCAGCGCGGCCGGGAGCTCCTACAATGAGCAGTTCTTC

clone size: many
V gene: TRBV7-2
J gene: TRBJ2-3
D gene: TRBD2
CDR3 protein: CASSLRAGAPHTQYF
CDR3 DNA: TGTGCCAGCAGCTTACGAGCGGGGGCTCCCCATACGCAGTATTTT

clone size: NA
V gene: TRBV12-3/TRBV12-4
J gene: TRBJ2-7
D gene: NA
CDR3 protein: CASSLGGAEAGDRSGYEQYF
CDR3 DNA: TGTGCCAGCAGTTTAGGAGGCGCGGAGGCAGGGGATAGATCTGGCTACGAGCAGTACTTC

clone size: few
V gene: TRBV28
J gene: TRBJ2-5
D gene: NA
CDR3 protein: CASSLEWAARETQYF
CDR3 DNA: TGTGCCAGCAGTTTAGAGTGGGCTGCGAGGGAGACCCAGTACTTC

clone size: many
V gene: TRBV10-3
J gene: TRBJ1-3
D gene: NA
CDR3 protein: CATHPSALSGNTIYF
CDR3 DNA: TGTGCCACGCACCCGAGTGCTCTCTCTGGAAACACCATATATTTT